This T cell receptor (beta chain) originates from a study of chemoradiotherapy in HPV16-positive cancers. On the study more broadly: Functional T-cell assays on two HPV16-positive patients' cells defined candidate HPV-specific clones and common TCR motifs. Findings of the study overall: Non-HPV-specific T cells did not expand in tumors during treatment, whereas candidate HPV-specific clones and E7-related motifs did. HPV-responsive T-cell expansion during chemoradiotherapy was linked to improved recurrence-free survival in HPV16-positive patients. The functional HPV-specific definition rests on just a couple of HPV16-positive patients.

The repertoire was sequenced with immunoSEQ multiplex PCR; TCRdb's copy has only in-frame clones and lacks some. Of 9,900 or so clones in the sample, 80% are singletons; the top ten hold roughly 13%. On this clone itself: Its cognate antigen is unknown.

V was trimmed by 6 bases and J by 12 bases, leaving 15 bases between them. The CDR3 contains 11 residues. The chain links TRBV23-1 to TRBJ2-7; D not resolved. TRBV23-1 is assigned to the ORF class and has an uncertain function. This receptor was taken from a human donor with HPV-associated anogenital cancer. Material: tumor tissue, obtained from a patient who underwent chemoradiotherapy. The CDR3 nucleotides are TGCGCCAGCAGCCCCATTTGCTGGGGGTACTTC. This codes for CASSPICWGYF.